These 30 T cell receptor beta chains were all obtained from the same sample, sequenced in a study of radiation and T cells in renal cell carcinoma. TCRdb's copy holds only in-frame clones and misses some; the assay was immunoSEQ multiplex PCR. This table has over 15,000 clones, approximately 60% appearing once. Regarding treatment: 15 Gy SBRT to primary tumor, nephrectomy 4 weeks later. The sample here was tumor tissue, taken from a patient whose treatment included radiotherapy and nephrectomy. Receptors were obtained from a woman in her 70s with renal cell carcinoma.

The chain has TRBV27 and TRBJ1-1, with D possibly TRBD1 on 5 matching bases. The CDR3 has 14 residues. Germline V gives CDR1 MNHEY, CDR2 SMNVEV (reference sequence). Trimming shortened V by 2 bases and J by 5 bases, and 12 bases separated the two germline ends. The CDR3 nucleotides are TGTGCCAGCAGTTTAACAGGAGGGAAAACTGAAGCTTTCTTT. This gives the protein CASSLTGGKTEAFF.

V is TRBV6-5 and J is TRBJ2-5; the D gene is possibly TRBD1 (5 bases). The V gene's germline CDR1 is MNHEY and CDR2 SVGAGI. The ends were cut back, 5 bases at V and 3 bases at J, with 13 bases in the middle. The CDR3 loop spans 14 amino acids. The CDR3 region has the DNA TGTGCCAGCAGTCGTTATAGGGGCGAAGAGACCCAGTACTTC. It yields the protein CASSRYRGEETQYF.

The CDR3 sequence is CASSVITGMGQGDYGYTF. The CDR3 DNA sequence: TGTGCCAGCAGCGTAATAACCGGGATGGGACAGGGGGACTATGGCTACACCTTC. The chain couples TRBV9 to TRBJ1-2; 11 nucleotides match TRBD1. Germline CDR1 and CDR2: SGDLS and YYNGEE. CDR3 size: 18 residues. V shed 1 base and J 3 bases; nucleotides not matched to a gene: 11.

The rearrangement links TRBV28 to TRBJ1-1; 8 bases align to TRBD1. V lost 3 bases to trimming and J lost 1 base; unmatched junction nucleotides: 4. The CDR3 totals 15 residues. CDR1 is MDHEN, CDR2 SYDVKM, per germline. The CDR3, as DNA: TGTGCCAGCAGTTTCCCCACAGGGGGGAACACTGAAGCTTTCTTT. Protein sequence: CASSFPTGGNTEAFF.

The V call is TRBV7-9, the J call TRBJ1-3, with a tentative D call TRBD1 (5 bases). Deletions cut 4 bases from V and 0 bases from J, with 13 bases between. This CDR3 is 16 amino acids long. The germline V gene has CDR1 SEHNR and CDR2 FQNEAQ (reference sequence). CDR3 in amino acids: CASSSPGPISGNTIYF. The CDR3 DNA is TGTGCCAGCAGCTCCCCGGGACCGATCTCTGGAAACACCATATATTTT.

CDR3 bases: TGTGCCAGTAGTTCCAGCCCGGGACAGGGTAATTCACCCCTCCACTTT. Translated, it gives CASSSSPGQGNSPLHF. The chain carries TRBV19 and TRBJ1-6, with 9 positions matching TRBD1. This CDR3 contains 16 residues. Unmatched junction bases numbered 8, after V lost 5 bases and J lost 6 bases. Germline V gene lookup returns CDR1 LNHDA and CDR2 SQIVND (reference sequence).

This sequence joins TRBV25-1 and TRBJ2-2; D gene ambiguous. Germline V CDR1 and CDR2: MGHDK, SYGVNS. The CDR3 is 15 residues long. Trimming removed 5 bases from V and 1 base from J, with 11 bases in between. The CDR3 sequence is CASSRTDQNTGELFF. The CDR3 DNA reads as TGTGCCAGCAGTAGGACGGACCAGAACACCGGGGAGCTGTTTTTT.

V is TRBV7-3 and J is TRBJ2-1; D tentatively fits TRBD1 or TRBD2 (5 bases each). Germline assignment: CDR1 SGHTA and CDR2 FQGTGA. The length of the CDR3 is 15 residues. Trimming removed 3 bases from V and 7 bases from J, with 16 bases in between. The CDR3 here is CASSLYGTSRNEQFF. CDR3 nucleotide sequence: TGTGCCAGCAGCTTGTACGGGACCTCACGGAATGAGCAGTTCTTC. The full variable domain, its missing parts supplied by reference TRBV7-3 and TRBJ2-1, is GAGVSQTPSNKVTEKGKYVELRCDPISGHTALYWYRQSLGQGPEFLIYFQGTGAADDSGLPNDRFFAVRPEGSVSTLKIQRTERGDSAVYLCASSLYGTSRNEQFFGPGTRLTVL.

This clone was counted only a few times. The V and J genes are TRBV6-5 and TRBJ2-1, with D perhaps matching TRBD1 (6 bases). CDR3 length: 14 residues. V lost 4 bases and J lost 7, with 14 bases in between. CDR1 is MNHEY and CDR2 is SVGAGI in the germline V gene. CDR3 nucleotide sequence: TGTGCCAGCAGTTCTTTCGGACAGCTGAATGAGCAGTTCTTC. Protein: CASSSFGQLNEQFF.

The genes are TRBV5-6 and TRBJ1-1, with D possibly matching TRBD1 (6 bases). V lost 3 bases to trimming and J lost 2 bases, with 14 bases between them. Germline V CDR1 and CDR2: SGHDT, YYEEEE. The CDR3 consists of 15 residues. The CDR3 DNA is TGTGCCAGCAGCTGGAGGAAACAGGGTAACACTGAAGCTTTCTTT. The encoded protein is CASSWRKQGNTEAFF.

The J gene is TRBJ2-1, the V gene TRBV11-2; 7 bases are a match to TRBD2. The trim removed 1 base at V and 7 bases at J, leaving 7 bases unmatched. The length of the CDR3 is 15 residues. The germline V gene has CDR1 SGHAT and CDR2 FQNNGV. The CDR3 loop reads CASSLGGGSGNEQFF. The DNA of the CDR3 is TGTGCCAGCAGCTTAGGGGGTGGTAGCGGGAATGAGCAGTTCTTC.

V is TRBV7-3 and J is TRBJ2-1, with a weak D call TRBD1 (6 bases). Germline-derived CDR1 and CDR2 are SGHTA and FQGTGA. V was trimmed by 6 bases and J by 6 bases, leaving 12 bases between them. The length of the CDR3 is 13 residues. As DNA, the CDR3 is TGTGCCAGCAGTAGTGGGGGCCCCAATGAGCAGTTCTTC. Translation: CASSSGGPNEQFF.

A single count supports this clone. This rearrangement joins TRBV6-4 to TRBJ2-3, with a tentative D call TRBD1 (7 bases). The CDR3 totals 14 residues. The V gene's germline CDR1 is MRHNA and CDR2 SNTAGT. Trimming took 3 bases from V and 5 from J, leaving 12 bases between them. CDR3 protein: CASSEEGAGDTQYF. The CDR3 DNA is TGTGCCAGCAGTGAGGAGGGGGCGGGAGATACGCAGTATTTT.

This rearrangement joins TRBV28 to TRBJ1-1; no clear D gene. V shed 1 base and J shed 1 base, with 7 bases lying between them. The CDR3 covers 14 residues. Germline CDR1 is MDHEN and CDR2 is SYDVKM. The CDR3: CASSLLGGNTEAFF. CDR3 nucleotide sequence: TGTGCCAGCAGTTTATTGGGTGGGAACACTGAAGCTTTCTTT.

The chain joins TRBV4-2 to TRBJ1-3; no definite D call. The CDR3 runs to 16 residues. Germline CDR1 LGHNA, CDR2 YNFKEQ. V lost 0 bases and J 4 bases, leaving 13 bases between the germline ends. The CDR3 DNA follows: TGTGCCAGCAGCCAAGATGGAGCGCCAGGAGGAAACACCATATATTTT. Translating it yields CASSQDGAPGGNTIYF.

V and J are TRBV30 and TRBJ1-1; D gene ambiguous. V was pared by 7 bases and J by 2 bases, with 26 bases between. Germline V gene data show CDR1 as GTSNPN and CDR2 as SVGIG (reference sequence). The length of the CDR3 is 17 residues. The CDR3 reads CAYHLDWAPAGNTEAFF. The DNA for the CDR3 is TGTGCCTATCACCTGGACTGGGCTCCCGCGGGTAACACTGAAGCTTTCTTT.

The count of this clone is one. The chain uses TRBV6-1 and TRBJ1-2; perhaps TRBD1 as D (5 bases). Germline lookup yields CDR1 MNHNS and CDR2 SASEGT. Trimming left V 5 bases short and J 4 bases short, with 11 bases between. The CDR3 totals 13 residues. CDR3 coding DNA: TGTGCCAGCAGTATTCGACAGATCTATGGCTACACCTTC. Its protein product is CASSIRQIYGYTF.

The V gene is TRBV6-5, the J gene TRBJ1-4; the D gene is possibly TRBD1 (5 bases). Trimming stripped 3 bases from V and 3 bases from J, with 11 bases between. Germline lookup yields CDR1 MNHEY and CDR2 SVGAGI. This CDR3 has 15 residues. CDR3 coding DNA: TGTGCCAGCAGTTATGAGGGGCGGGCTAATGAAAAACTGTTTTTT. As protein: CASSYEGRANEKLFF.

The chain is built from TRBV4-1 and TRBJ1-2; possibly TRBD1 for D (6 bases). V was trimmed by 4 bases and J by 4 bases, leaving 16 bases between them. Germline V gene data show CDR1 as MGHRA and CDR2 as YSYEKL. CDR3 length: 15 amino acids. This CDR3 is CASSPLPGTSYGYTF. As DNA, the CDR3 is TGCGCCAGCAGCCCCCTTCCCGGGACAAGCTATGGCTACACCTTC.

This rearrangement joins TRBV7-6 to TRBJ1-1, with 8 bases fitting TRBD1. Germline V CDR1 and CDR2: SGHVS, FNYEAQ. CDR3 length: 15 residues. J was trimmed by 6 bases and V by 1 base; bases with no gene match: 7. In nucleotides, the CDR3 is TGTGCCAGCAGCTTAGAGGGCGCAGGGGGCGCTGAAGCTTTCTTT. It yields the protein CASSLEGAGGAEAFF.

The rearrangement uses TRBV27 and TRBJ2-1; TRBD1 or TRBD2 may be the D gene (5 bases each). The CDR3 runs 15 residues. Trimming left V 7 bases short and J 5 bases short, with 18 bases between. Germline V CDR1 and CDR2: MNHEY, SMNVEV (reference sequence). Written as DNA, the CDR3 is TGTGCCAGCACCATCTTCGGGACGAACAACAATGAGCAGTTCTTC. Encoded protein: CASTIFGTNNNEQFF.

This chain links TRBV30 with TRBJ1-2; 9 bases map to TRBD1. CDR1 and CDR2 from the germline V gene are GTSNPN and SVGIG (reference sequence). Germline trimming cut 4 bases from V and 4 bases from J; bases unmatched to any gene: 7. The CDR3 covers 14 residues. DNA for the CDR3: TGTGCCTGGACCCCGGACAGGGGCGCCTATGGCTACACCTTC. Residues: CAWTPDRGAYGYTF.

This rearrangement joins TRBV30 to TRBJ2-3, with TRBD2 identical over 9 bases. The CDR3 has 13 amino acids. J was trimmed by 0 bases and V by 8 bases; bases with no gene match: 3. From germline, CDR1 is GTSNPN and CDR2 SVGIG (reference sequence). The CDR3 DNA is TGTGCCCGACTAGCGGCCAGCACAGATACGCAGTATTTT. This translates into CARLAASTDTQYF.

The CDR3 nucleotides are TGTGCCAGCAGCCCACCCGACAGGGTCGGTGACACTGAAGCTTTCTTT. It translates to CASSPPDRVGDTEAFF. The chain uses TRBV4-2 and TRBJ1-1; 7 nucleotides align to TRBD1. This CDR3 comprises 16 residues. Germline trimming cut 4 bases from V and 3 bases from J; bases unmatched to any gene: 11. Germline V lookup: CDR1 LGHNA, CDR2 YNFKEQ.

This clone was observed a handful of times. V gene TRBV30 combines with J gene TRBJ1-6; TRBD1 aligns across 7 bases. CDR1 and CDR2 (germline): GTSNPN, SVGIG (reference sequence). This CDR3 is built from 14 residues. With V trimmed by 1 base and J by 10 bases, 7 bases remained unmatched. The CDR3 spells CAWSGGKGASPLHF. For the CDR3, the DNA is TGTGCCTGGAGTGGGGGAAAGGGGGCATCACCCCTCCACTTT.

This clone has only a few counts. CDR3 nucleotides: TGTGCCAGCAGTGAATACTACGAGCAGTACTTC. It is translated as CASSEYYEQYF. V gene TRBV2 combines with J gene TRBJ2-7; D call uncertain. CDR3 size: 11 residues. The V gene's germline CDR1 is SNHLY and CDR2 FYNNEI. V lost 2 bases and J 3 bases, leaving 2 bases between the germline ends.

This clone has a handful of counts. This chain connects TRBV6-4 to TRBJ2-1, with D tentatively TRBD2 (7 bases). In germline, CDR1 is MRHNA, CDR2 SNTAGT. The V end lost 0 bases, the J end lost 15 bases, and 12 bases lay between the germline ends. This CDR3 spans 12 amino acids. CDR3 coding DNA: TGTGCCAGCAGTGACTCGGGGGGGCTCCCGTTCTTC. This encodes CASSDSGGLPFF.

This sequence joins TRBV11-2 and TRBJ1-5; TRBD1 matches 8 bases. CDR3 size: 15 residues. Germline V gives CDR1 SGHAT, CDR2 FQNNGV. J was trimmed by 4 bases and V by 5 bases; bases with no gene match: 7. This CDR3 is CASSPQGGTNQPQHF. The CDR3 bases are TGTGCCAGCAGCCCACAGGGGGGTACGAATCAGCCCCAGCATTTT.

About this clone itself: Distinct nucleotide sequences in the sample also encode this CDR3. The chain links TRBV7-2 to TRBJ1-1; D remains unclear. Germline V gives CDR1 SGHTA, CDR2 FQGNSA. The CDR3 is 12 amino acids. V was clipped by 3 bases and J by 1 base, with 3 bases between them. The CDR3 here is CASSFGNTEAFF. The CDR3 coding sequence is TGTGCCAGCAGCTTCGGGAACACTGAAGCTTTCTTT.

In its sample, this clone was seen a few times. The chain carries TRBV5-5 and TRBJ2-7, with 14 nucleotides matching TRBD2. Losses at the gene ends were 7 bases for V and 2 bases for J; bases not matched to a gene: 2. CDR1 is SGHKS and CDR2 is YYEKEE in the germline V gene (reference sequence). The CDR3 contains 14 residues. CDR3 protein: CASRGLAGAYEQYF. Written as DNA, the CDR3 is TGTGCCAGCCGGGGACTAGCGGGGGCCTACGAGCAGTACTTC.